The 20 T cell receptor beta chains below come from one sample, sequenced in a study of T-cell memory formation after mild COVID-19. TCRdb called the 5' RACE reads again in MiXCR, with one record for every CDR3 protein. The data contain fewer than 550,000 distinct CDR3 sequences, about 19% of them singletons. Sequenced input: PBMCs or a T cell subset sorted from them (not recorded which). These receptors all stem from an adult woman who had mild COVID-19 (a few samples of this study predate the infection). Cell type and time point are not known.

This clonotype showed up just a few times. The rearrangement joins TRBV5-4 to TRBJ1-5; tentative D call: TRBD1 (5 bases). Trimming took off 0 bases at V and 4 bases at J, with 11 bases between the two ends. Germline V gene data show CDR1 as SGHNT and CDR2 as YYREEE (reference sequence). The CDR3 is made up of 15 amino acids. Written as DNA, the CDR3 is TGTGCCAGCAGCTTGGGAAGGGGTGAGAATCAGCCCCAGCATTTT. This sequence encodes CASSLGRGENQPQHF.

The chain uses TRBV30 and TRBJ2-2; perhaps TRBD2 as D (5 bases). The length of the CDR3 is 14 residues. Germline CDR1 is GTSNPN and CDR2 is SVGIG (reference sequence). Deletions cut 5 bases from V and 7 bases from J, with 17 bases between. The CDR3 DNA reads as TGTGCCTGGGGAGGTTTCACCCGGGGCGGGGAGCTGTTTTTT. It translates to CAWGGFTRGGELFF.

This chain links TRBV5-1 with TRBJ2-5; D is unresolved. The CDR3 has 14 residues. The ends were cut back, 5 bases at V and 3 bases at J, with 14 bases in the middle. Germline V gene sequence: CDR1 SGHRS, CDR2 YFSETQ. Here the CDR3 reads CASRLAPKEETQYF. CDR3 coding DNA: TGCGCCAGCAGGCTGGCCCCAAAGGAAGAGACCCAGTACTTC.

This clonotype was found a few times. In nucleotides, the CDR3 is TGTGCCAGCAGGAGGGAGGGTGGGAACATTCAGTACTTC. Translation gives CASRREGGNIQYF. This sequence joins TRBV2 and TRBJ2-4, with 7 bases aligning to TRBD2. CDR1 and CDR2 (germline): SNHLY, FYNNEI. J gave up 7 bases and V 6 bases, and 6 bases lay outside the gene matches. The CDR3 contains 13 residues.

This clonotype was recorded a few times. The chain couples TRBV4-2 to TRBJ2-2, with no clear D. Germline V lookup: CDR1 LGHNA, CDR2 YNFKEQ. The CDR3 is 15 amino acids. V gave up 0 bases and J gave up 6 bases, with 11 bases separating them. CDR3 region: CASSQEATTAGELFF. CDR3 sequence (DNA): TGTGCCAGCAGCCAAGAAGCAACTACTGCCGGGGAGCTGTTTTTT.

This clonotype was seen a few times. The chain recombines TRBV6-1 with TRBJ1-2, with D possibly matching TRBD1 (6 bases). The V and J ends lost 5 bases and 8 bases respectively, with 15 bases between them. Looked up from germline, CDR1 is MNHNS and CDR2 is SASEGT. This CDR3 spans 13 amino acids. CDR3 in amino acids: CASSSSQGYGYTF. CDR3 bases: TGTGCCAGCAGTTCCTCACAGGGTTACGGCTACACCTTC.

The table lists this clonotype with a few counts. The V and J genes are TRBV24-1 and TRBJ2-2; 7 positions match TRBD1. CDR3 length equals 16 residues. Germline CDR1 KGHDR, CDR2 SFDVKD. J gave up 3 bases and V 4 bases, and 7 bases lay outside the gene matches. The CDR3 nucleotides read TGTGCCACCAGTGACACGGGACAGCTTCACACCGGGGAGCTGTTTTTT. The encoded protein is CATSDTGQLHTGELFF.

CDR3 loop: CASSLIGGSQPQHF. The CDR3 nucleotides read TGTGCCAGCAGTTTAATAGGGGGGAGTCAGCCCCAGCATTTT. The chain recombines TRBV27 with TRBJ1-5, with a possible D match to TRBD1 (6 bases). V lost 2 bases and J 6 bases, leaving 11 bases between the germline ends. The CDR3 is made up of 14 amino acids. The germline gives CDR1 MNHEY, CDR2 SMNVEV (reference sequence).

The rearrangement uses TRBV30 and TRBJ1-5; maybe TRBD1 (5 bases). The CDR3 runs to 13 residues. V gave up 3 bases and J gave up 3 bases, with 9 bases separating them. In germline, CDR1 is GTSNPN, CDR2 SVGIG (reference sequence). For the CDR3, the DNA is TGTGCCTGGAGCGGGACGGACAATCAGCCCCAGCATTTT. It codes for CAWSGTDNQPQHF.

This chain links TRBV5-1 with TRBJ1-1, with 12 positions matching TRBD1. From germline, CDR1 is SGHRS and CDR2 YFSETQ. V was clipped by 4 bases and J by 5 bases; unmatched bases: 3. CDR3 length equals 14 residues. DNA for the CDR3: TGCGCCAGCAGCGGGGACAGGGGGCGAACTGAAGCTTTCTTT. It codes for CASSGDRGRTEAFF.

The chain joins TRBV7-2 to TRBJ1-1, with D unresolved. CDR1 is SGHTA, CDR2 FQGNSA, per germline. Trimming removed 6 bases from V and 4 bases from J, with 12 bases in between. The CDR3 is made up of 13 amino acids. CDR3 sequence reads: CASSSDGGTEAFF. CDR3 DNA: TGTGCCAGCAGTTCGGACGGCGGCACTGAAGCTTTCTTT.

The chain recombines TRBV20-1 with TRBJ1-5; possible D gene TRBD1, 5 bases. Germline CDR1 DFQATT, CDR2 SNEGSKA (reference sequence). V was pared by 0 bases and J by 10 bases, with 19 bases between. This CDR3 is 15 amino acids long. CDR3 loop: CSARDPGDAKSPQHF. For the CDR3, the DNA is TGCAGTGCTAGAGATCCGGGGGACGCCAAATCACCCCAGCATTTT.

This chain's CDR3 is CATTRQGSGQPQHF. DNA for the CDR3: TGTGCCACTACCAGGCAGGGGTCGGGGCAGCCCCAGCATTTT. The chain combines TRBV10-3 with TRBJ1-5; D perhaps matches TRBD1 (6 bases). The CDR3 extends over 14 amino acids. V gave up 10 bases and J gave up 7 bases, with 20 bases separating them. CDR1 and CDR2 (germline): ENHRY, SYGVKD.

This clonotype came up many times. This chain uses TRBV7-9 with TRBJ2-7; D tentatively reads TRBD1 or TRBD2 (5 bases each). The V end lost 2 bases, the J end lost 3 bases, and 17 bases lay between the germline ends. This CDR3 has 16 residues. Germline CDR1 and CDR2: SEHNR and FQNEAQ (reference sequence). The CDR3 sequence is CASSLWDDTDRYEQYF. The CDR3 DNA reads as TGTGCCAGCAGCTTATGGGACGACACAGACCGCTACGAGCAGTACTTC.

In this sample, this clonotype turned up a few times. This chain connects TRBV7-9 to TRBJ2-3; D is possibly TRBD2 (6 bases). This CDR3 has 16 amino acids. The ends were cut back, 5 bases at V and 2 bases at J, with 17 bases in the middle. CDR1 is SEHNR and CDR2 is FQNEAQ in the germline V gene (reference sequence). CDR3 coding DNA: TGTGCCAGCAGCCCGGGACTGGATACCCCCACAGATACGCAGTATTTT. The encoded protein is CASSPGLDTPTDTQYF.

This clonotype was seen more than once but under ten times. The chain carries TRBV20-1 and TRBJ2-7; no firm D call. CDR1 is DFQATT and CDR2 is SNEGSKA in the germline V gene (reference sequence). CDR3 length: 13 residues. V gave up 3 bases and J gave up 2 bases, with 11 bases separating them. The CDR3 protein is CSASHSGTYEQYF. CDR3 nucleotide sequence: TGCAGTGCTAGCCACTCGGGCACCTACGAGCAGTACTTC.

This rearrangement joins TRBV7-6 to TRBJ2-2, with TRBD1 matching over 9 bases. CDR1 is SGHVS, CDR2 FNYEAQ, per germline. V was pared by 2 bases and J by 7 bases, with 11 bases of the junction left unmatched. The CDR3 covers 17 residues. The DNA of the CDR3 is TGTGCCAGCAGCTTAAGAGGACAGGGGTATTTTATCGGGGAGCTGTTTTTT. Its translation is CASSLRGQGYFIGELFF.

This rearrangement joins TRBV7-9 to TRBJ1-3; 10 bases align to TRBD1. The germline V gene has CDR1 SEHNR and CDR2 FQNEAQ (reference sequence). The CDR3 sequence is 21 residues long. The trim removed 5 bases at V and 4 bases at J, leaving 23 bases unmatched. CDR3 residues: CASSNRVETGTGDNLGNTIYF. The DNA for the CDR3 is TGTGCCAGCAGCAACAGGGTGGAGACCGGGACAGGGGACAATCTCGGAAACACCATATATTTT.

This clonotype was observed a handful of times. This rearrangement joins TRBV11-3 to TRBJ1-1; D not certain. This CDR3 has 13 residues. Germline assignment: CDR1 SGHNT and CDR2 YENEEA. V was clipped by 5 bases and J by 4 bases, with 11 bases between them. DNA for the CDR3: TGTGCCAGCAGCCGCTCCGGTACCACTGAAGCTTTCTTT. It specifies CASSRSGTTEAFF.

The CDR3: CASSEVWPRDSPLHF. The CDR3 DNA sequence: TGTGCCAGCAGTGAGGTATGGCCGCGCGACTCACCCCTCCACTTT. The rearrangement uses TRBV2 and TRBJ1-6; D gene unclear. Germline V gene sequence: CDR1 SNHLY, CDR2 FYNNEI. CDR3 length equals 15 residues. With 3 bases removed from V and 10 bases from J, the gap between germline ends came to 16 bases.